The source of this T cell receptor beta chain is a study of a mutant IDH1 vaccine in newly diagnosed glioma. Study overall: The study gave patients eight vaccinations in weeks 1, 3, 5, 7, 11, 15, 19, 23. Among treated patients, about 60% were male and about 40% female, and mean age was approximately 40 years.

As for this clone: Its antigen is not known.

The assay was immunoSEQ multiplex PCR, and TCRdb's table has in-frame clones only and misses some. The sample lists 25,000 to 35,000 clones; 89% were seen once. V trimming: 3 bases; J trimming: 3 bases; junction bases outside the gene matches: 4. CDR1 and CDR2 from the germline V gene are MNHEY and SMNVEV (reference sequence). CDR3 length equals 15 residues. Time point here: week 5, during vaccination. In every dose of vaccine, 300 ug of mutant IDH1 20-mer peptide was given alongside topical imiquimod. Each donor presented with a new WHO grade 3 or 4 astrocytoma that tested IDH1-mutant and showed ATRX loss.

The source material was PBMCs, sampled from a glioma patient whose treatment included an IDH1 peptide vaccine. The V and J genes are TRBV27 and TRBJ2-2; 7 bases match TRBD1. This TCR came from a man between 18 and 29 years old with glioma. The CDR3 loop is CASSLLGGDTGELFF. CDR3 nucleotides: TGTGCCAGCAGTTTGTTAGGGGGCGACACCGGGGAGCTGTTTTTT.